The entry below describes one T cell receptor (beta chain). The sample comes from a study of blood T cell repertoires in COVID-19. Method: immunoSEQ multiplex PCR; TCRdb's copy keeps in-frame clones and lacks some. The sample includes 300,000 to 450,000 clones, around 91% seen only once; the top ten take around 1%. Cohorts were based on clinical histories the participants reported. This CDR3 region has 17 residues. CDR1 MRHNA and CDR2 SNTAGT come from the germline V gene. Trimming removed 4 bases from V and 2 bases from J; junction bases left unmatched: 8. The sample comprised PBMCs or T cells enriched from blood (not recorded which). The V gene is TRBV6-4, the J gene TRBJ2-3; 11 bases line up with TRBD2. The sequence was collected from a man aged 18 to 35 who had recovered from COVID-19. The CDR3 DNA is TGTGCCAGCAGTGTAACTAGCGGGGGTAAAATCACAGATACGCAGTATTTT. Amino acids: CASSVTSGGKITDTQYF.